Listed below are T cell receptor beta chains from one sample, sequenced in a study of T cell responses to AZD1222 COVID-19 vaccine. Produced via immunoSEQ multiplex PCR; TCRdb's table is partial and in-frame only. The data contain 95,000 to 150,000 clones, 92% of them singletons. This material consisted of peripheral blood, taken on day 0 of AZD1222 vaccination. Source of these receptors: an adult in good health. CDR3s include the opening cysteine and the closing phenylalanine or tryptophan. A D gene is named only where the DNA matches it firmly. Rows give clone size only sometimes, using once, few, many, or a class for an expanded clone.

j_call d_call v_call clone_size cdr3_aa cdr3_nt
TRBJ1-5 - TRBV12-2 - CASRFRINQPQHF TGTGCAAGTCGCTTCCGGATCAATCAGCCCCAGCATTTT
TRBJ1-4 - TRBV28 - CASSLMGVRVGKLFF TGTGCCAGCAGTTTAATGGGGGTCAGGGTGGGAAAACTGTTTTTT
TRBJ2-3 TRBD2 TRBV2 - CASRAKSSGVGDTQYF TGTGCCAGCAGGGCCAAAAGTAGCGGGGTCGGGGATACGCAGTATTTT
TRBJ2-1 TRBD2 TRBV11-3 - CASSSGLGNEQFF TGTGCCAGCAGCTCCGGACTAGGTAATGAGCAGTTCTTC
TRBJ1-4 - TRBV9 medium-sized CASSEPGPNEKLFF TGTGCCAGCAGCGAGCCGGGACCCAATGAAAAACTGTTTTTT
TRBJ2-7 TRBD1 TRBV28 - CASSQTGGQYEQYF TGTGCCAGCAGTCAGACAGGGGGACAATACGAGCAGTACTTC
TRBJ1-5 - TRBV19 - CASSMRINQPQHF TGTGCCAGTAGTATGAGAATCAATCAGCCCCAGCATTTT
TRBJ2-7 TRBD1 TRBV14 few CASSLPGQGYEQYF TGTGCCAGCAGCCTGCCGGGACAGGGATACGAGCAGTACTTC
TRBJ1-1 TRBD1 TRBV6-4 - CASRNTPGQGVTEAFF TGTGCCAGCAGAAATACACCGGGACAGGGGGTCACTGAAGCTTTCTTT
TRBJ1-3 - TRBV10-3 - CAISDQDGVSVHSGNTIYF TGTGCCATCAGTGATCAGGACGGTGTGTCGGTACACTCTGGAAACACCATATATTTT
TRBJ2-7 TRBD2 TRBV11-2 - CASSIERGAYEQYF TGTGCCAGCAGCATCGAGCGGGGGGCCTACGAGCAGTACTTC
TRBJ2-7 TRBD1 TRBV6-5 - CAVSRDRVFYEQYF TGTGCCGTCTCCCGAGACAGGGTGTTCTACGAGCAGTACTTC
TRBJ1-2 - TRBV5-4 - CASSLALREEGYGYTF TGTGCCAGCAGCCTAGCCCTCAGGGAGGAGGGCTATGGCTACACCTTC
TRBJ2-7 - TRBV7-9 - CASSQYGTHYEQYF TGTGCCAGCAGCCAATATGGGACTCACTACGAGCAGTACTTC
TRBJ1-2 TRBD1 TRBV9 few CASSPRQGSDVYGYTF TGTGCCAGCAGCCCCCGACAGGGTTCCGACGTTTATGGCTACACCTTC
TRBJ1-2 - TRBV15 - CATSRDTGNYGYTF TGTGCCACCAGCAGAGATACTGGCAACTATGGCTACACCTTC
TRBJ2-3 - TRBV7-9 - CASSLLPGSGDTDTQYF TGTGCCAGCAGCTTACTCCCCGGGTCAGGGGACACAGATACGCAGTATTTT
TRBJ2-3 - TRBV6-1 - CASRGIADTQYF TGTGCCAGCAGGGGGATTGCAGATACGCAGTATTTT
TRBJ2-7 - TRBV11-3 - CASSLDDKHYEQYF TGTGCCAGCAGCTTAGATGACAAACACTACGAGCAGTACTTC
TRBJ2-5 - TRBV27 - CASSSPEQETQYF TGTGCCAGCAGTTCACCGGAACAAGAGACCCAGTACTTC
TRBJ1-5 - TRBV6-2/TRBV6-3 - CASSYSEGNQPQHF TGTGCCAGCAGTTACTCCGAGGGCAATCAGCCCCAGCATTTT
TRBJ2-1 - TRBV5-8 - CASSFLRDGVVFEQFF TGTGCCAGCAGCTTCCTCCGGGACGGAGTAGTATTTGAGCAGTTCTTC
TRBJ2-1 - TRBV7-2 - CASSLAIPNEQFF TGTGCCAGCAGCTTAGCGATCCCCAATGAGCAGTTCTTC
TRBJ1-3 - TRBV18 - CASSPQGSGNTIYF TGTGCCAGCTCACCACAAGGCTCTGGAAACACCATATATTTT
TRBJ1-4 - TRBV18 once CASSPLRANEKLFF TGTGCCAGCTCACCTCTCAGGGCTAATGAAAAACTGTTTTTT
TRBJ2-1 TRBD2 TRBV29-1 - CSVEALAGVRSYNEQFF TGCAGCGTTGAGGCTCTAGCGGGGGTCCGCTCCTACAATGAGCAGTTCTTC
TRBJ1-2 - TRBV5-6 - CASSQGRGSGYTF TGTGCCAGCAGCCAGGGGAGGGGTTCTGGCTACACCTTC
TRBJ1-5 - TRBV7-6 - CASSMGPAQPQHF TGTGCCAGCAGCATGGGACCTGCACAGCCCCAGCATTTT
TRBJ1-5 - TRBV2 - CATKEQSTNQPQHF TGTGCCACCAAGGAACAAAGCACGAATCAGCCCCAGCATTTT
TRBJ1-1 - TRBV2 - CASSHRGSRANTEAFF TGTGCCAGCAGTCATAGGGGGTCGAGGGCGAACACTGAAGCTTTCTTT
TRBJ2-7 TRBD1 TRBV28 - CASSFASTGGRYEQYF TGTGCCAGCAGTTTCGCATCCACAGGGGGAAGGTACGAGCAGTACTTC
TRBJ2-1 - TRBV4-1 - CASSHGMPRGERYNEQFF TGCGCCAGCAGCCACGGAATGCCGCGCGGGGAGCGGTACAATGAGCAGTTCTTC
TRBJ2-7 - TRBV5-5 - CASSPFLTGEIPYEQYF TGTGCCAGCAGCCCCTTCTTGACAGGAGAGATCCCCTACGAGCAGTACTTC
TRBJ2-1 - TRBV6-5 - CASSYSTSLGVNEQFF TGTGCCAGCAGTTACTCCACCAGCCTCGGGGTCAATGAGCAGTTCTTC
TRBJ2-7 - TRBV6-5 - CASSSQGYEQYF TGTGCCAGCAGTTCACAGGGTTACGAGCAGTACTTC
TRBJ2-1 - TRBV13 - CASSLEAWRGNEQFF TGTGCCAGCAGCTTAGAGGCCTGGCGTGGAAATGAGCAGTTCTTC
TRBJ2-7 - TRBV4-1 few CASSQPTTGRPYEQYF TGCGCCAGCAGTCAACCGACAACAGGGAGACCCTACGAGCAGTACTTC
TRBJ2-1 - TRBV2 - CASSASRQDYNEQFF TGTGCCAGCAGTGCCAGTCGACAGGACTACAATGAGCAGTTCTTC
TRBJ1-4 - TRBV5-1 - CASSPGVGGEKLFF TGCGCCAGCAGCCCGGGAGTGGGAGGGGAAAAACTGTTTTTT
TRBJ1-2 - TRBV18 - CASSPDSRSTSGGYTF TGTGCCAGCTCACCGGACAGCCGATCTACTTCTGGAGGCTACACCTTC
TRBJ1-2 - TRBV4-3 - CASSQRDTLNYGYTF TGCGCCAGCAGCCAGAGGGACACGTTAAACTATGGCTACACCTTC
TRBJ2-1 TRBD2 TRBV4-3 - CASSQRTGAGGEQFF TGCGCCAGCAGCCAAAGGACGGGAGCGGGGGGTGAGCAGTTCTTC
TRBJ2-5 TRBD1 TRBV5-1 - CASSPMTNRGRETQYF TGCGCCAGCAGCCCGATGACAAACAGGGGCCGAGAGACCCAGTACTTC
TRBJ2-1 TRBD2 TRBV2 - CASRGTSGNGIQFF TGTGCCAGCAGGGGGACTAGCGGGAACGGAATCCAGTTCTTC
TRBJ1-2 - TRBV19 - CASSTVLGNYGYTF TGTGCCAGTAGCACCGTTTTGGGGAACTATGGCTACACCTTC
TRBJ2-3 - TRBV7-2 - CASSLTISTDTQYF TGTGCCAGCAGCTTAACTATTTCCACAGATACGCAGTATTTT
TRBJ2-7 - TRBV3-1/TRBV3-2 - CASSQEFETRGREQYF TGTGCCAGCAGCCAAGAGTTTGAGACAAGGGGTAGGGAGCAGTACTTC
TRBJ2-3 TRBD1 TRBV5-8 - CASSFKGALDTQYF TGTGCCAGCAGCTTTAAGGGGGCGTTAGATACGCAGTATTTT
TRBJ2-5 - TRBV27 - CASSFAGEQETQYF TGTGCCAGCAGTTTCGCCGGGGAACAAGAGACCCAGTACTTC
TRBJ1-2 - TRBV30 - CAWSQDRLWRYTF TGTGCCTGGAGTCAGGACCGTTTATGGAGGTACACCTTC
TRBJ2-1 - TRBV7-2 - CASGLPGFDEQFF TGTGCCAGCGGACTCCCAGGGTTCGATGAGCAGTTCTTC
TRBJ2-3 - TRBV12-2 - CASRLRDSRTDTQYF TGTGCAAGTCGCTTAAGGGACTCCCGCACAGATACGCAGTATTTT
TRBJ1-6 - TRBV5-1 - CASSLMTAYNSPLHF TGCGCCAGCAGCTTAATGACAGCATATAATTCACCCCTCCACTTT
TRBJ1-1 - TRBV6-5 once CASRFTEAFF TGTGCCAGCAGATTCACTGAAGCTTTCTTT